Each of the 23 T cell receptor beta chains below was sequenced from the same sample in a study of cytomegalovirus exposure and HLA in healthy donors. With 60 Vbeta and 13 Jbeta primers, the PCR was carried out. Profiled with immunoSEQ multiplex PCR; TCRdb holds only in-frame clones, not every one. This table has under 150,000 clones, over 55% appearing once. The sample was PBMCs. Receptor source: a man in his late teens or twenties in good health and CMV-seropositive.

The chain couples TRBV14 to TRBJ2-2; D may be TRBD1 (6 bases). Trimming took off 1 base at V and 0 bases at J, with 15 bases between the two ends. CDR1 SGHDN and CDR2 FVKESK come from the germline V gene. This CDR3 spans 18 amino acids. The DNA for the CDR3 is TGTGCCAGCAGCCAAGTTATCGGGAAGGGGGCGAACACCGGGGAGCTGTTTTTT. It is translated as CASSQVIGKGANTGELFF.

The count of this clone is one. This chain links TRBV10-3 with TRBJ2-5; the D gene is possibly TRBD2 (5 bases). The CDR3 contains 17 residues. Trimming removed 0 bases at V and 6 bases at J, with 20 bases between. Germline V gene lookup returns CDR1 ENHRY and CDR2 SYGVKD. CDR3 sequence reads: CAISESFGVPGEKTQYF. The CDR3 DNA reads TGTGCCATCAGTGAGTCCTTCGGGGTCCCTGGGGAGAAGACCCAGTACTTC.

V usage is TRBV28 and J usage is TRBJ1-1; possible D gene TRBD1, 6 bases. Germline loops: CDR1 MDHEN, CDR2 SYDVKM. Trimming removed 6 bases from V and 6 bases from J, with 14 bases in between. This CDR3 is built from 13 residues. CDR3 nucleotide sequence: TGTGCCAGCAGCGGACAGTCACGCGCTGAAGCTTTCTTT. It specifies CASSGQSRAEAFF.

The chain uses TRBV29-1 and TRBJ1-2; 11 bases are a match to TRBD1. Germline values: CDR1 SQVTM, CDR2 ANQGSEA. The J segment lost 8 bases and the V segment lost 5 bases, leaving 13 bases of the junction unmatched. The CDR3 sequence is 15 residues long. This CDR3 is CSVRMPDRGRSGYTF. The CDR3 region has the DNA TGCAGCGTTAGAATGCCGGACAGGGGGCGGTCCGGCTACACCTTC.

The chain joins TRBV5-4 to TRBJ2-2; TRBD1 aligns across 11 bases. Germline trimming cut 0 bases from V and 3 bases from J; bases unmatched to any gene: 1. Germline V CDR1 and CDR2: SGHNT, YYREEE (reference sequence). The length of the CDR3 is 16 residues. The CDR3 protein is CASSLGDRGYTGELFF. CDR3 DNA sequence: TGTGCCAGCAGCTTGGGGGACAGGGGGTACACCGGGGAGCTGTTTTTT.

DNA of the CDR3: TGTGCCAGCTCACCACCGGGGGCGCCGGGCTACACCTTC. Residues: CASSPPGAPGYTF. The J gene is TRBJ1-2, the V gene TRBV18; D is perhaps TRBD1 (6 bases). The CDR3 has 13 amino acids. Deletions cut 0 bases from V and 8 bases from J, with 10 bases between. Germline V gives CDR1 KGHSH, CDR2 LQKENI.

This chain uses TRBV5-1 with TRBJ2-2; 10 nucleotides match TRBD1. CDR3 length equals 16 residues. Trimming at V came to 4 bases and at J to 2 bases, leaving 5 bases not matched to a gene. Germline CDR1 reads SGHRS; CDR2 reads YFSETQ. CDR3 sequence reads: CASSLGTGANTGELFF. CDR3 sequence (DNA): TGCGCCAGCAGCCTAGGGACAGGGGCTAACACCGGGGAGCTGTTTTTT.

V gene TRBV2 combines with J gene TRBJ2-1; 9 bases agree with TRBD2. The CDR3 runs to 15 residues. Per the germline V gene, CDR1 is SNHLY and CDR2 is FYNNEI. The J segment lost 9 bases and the V segment lost 3 bases, leaving 9 bases of the junction unmatched. Written as DNA, the CDR3 is TGTGCCAGCAGTGAGTTCGCGGGGGGGCCATCTGAGCAGTTCTTC. Amino acids: CASSEFAGGPSEQFF. Looking up the rest from reference TRBV2 and TRBJ2-1 gives the full variable domain: EPEVTQTPSHQVTQMGQEVILRCVPISNHLYFYWYRQILGQKVEFLVSFYNNEISEKSEIFDDQFSVERPDGSNFTLKIRSTKLEDSAMYFCASSEFAGGPSEQFFGPGTRLTVL.

The genes are TRBV15 and TRBJ2-5; TRBD2 agrees at 7 bases. Germline V gene data show CDR1 as LNHNV and CDR2 as YYDKDF (reference sequence). V was pared by 1 base and J by 4 bases, with 0 bases of the junction left unmatched. This CDR3 is built from 13 residues. CDR3 loop: CATSRGGGETQYF. In DNA, the CDR3 is TGTGCCACCAGCAGAGGGGGGGGAGAGACCCAGTACTTC.

This chain uses TRBV9 with TRBJ2-1, with D possibly being TRBD2 (6 bases). V lost 3 bases, J lost 9 bases, and 16 bases lay in between. The CDR3 sequence is 14 residues long. The germline CDR1 and CDR2 sequences are SGDLS and YYNGEE. For the CDR3, the DNA is TGTGCCAGCAGCGGCGGGTATCGGGACTCTGAGCAGTTCTTC. This encodes CASSGGYRDSEQFF.

V and J are TRBV6-5 and TRBJ1-2; TRBD1 agrees at 9 bases. Looked up from germline, CDR1 is MNHEY and CDR2 is SVGAGI. The CDR3 consists of 13 residues. V gave up 7 bases and J gave up 4 bases; unmatched junction bases: 4. CDR3 DNA sequence: TGTGCCAGCATGCCGGACAGGGGCTATGGCTACACCTTC. It translates to CASMPDRGYGYTF.

V gene TRBV2 combines with J gene TRBJ1-1; D is uncertain. The V gene's germline CDR1 is SNHLY and CDR2 FYNNEI. Trimming shortened V by 2 bases and J by 8 bases, and 3 bases separated the two germline ends. This CDR3 comprises 10 residues. CDR3 region: CASSESEAFF. CDR3 sequence (DNA): TGTGCCAGCAGTGAATCGGAAGCTTTCTTT.

This rearrangement joins TRBV19 to TRBJ1-2; D may be TRBD1 (5 bases). With 6 bases removed from V and 1 base from J, the gap between germline ends came to 12 bases. Germline lookup yields CDR1 LNHDA and CDR2 SQIVND (reference sequence). The CDR3 is made up of 14 amino acids. CDR3 DNA sequence: TGTGCCAGTAGCCCTGACAGTCGTAACTATGGCTACACCTTC. It is translated as CASSPDSRNYGYTF.

The chain has TRBV28 and TRBJ1-5, with D maybe TRBD1 (6 bases). Germline V lookup: CDR1 MDHEN, CDR2 SYDVKM. Trimming shortened V by 4 bases and J by 2 bases, and 12 bases separated the two germline ends. This CDR3 is built from 15 residues. The CDR3 bases are TGTGCCAGCAGTTCCCCCAGGGGTGGCAATCAGCCCCAGCATTTT. This encodes CASSSPRGGNQPQHF.

Written as DNA, the CDR3 is TGTGCCAGCAGCAAAATAGGGAGCGCAAATCAGCCCCAGCATTTT. This translates into CASSKIGSANQPQHF. The chain links TRBV27 to TRBJ1-5; D is uncertain. Trimming shortened V by 6 bases and J by 4 bases, and 16 bases separated the two germline ends. CDR1 and CDR2 from the germline V gene are MNHEY and SMNVEV (reference sequence). This CDR3 is built from 15 residues.

The chain couples TRBV15 to TRBJ2-5; 7 bases align to TRBD2. The CDR3 is made up of 15 amino acids. After removal of 0 bases from V and 1 base from J, the junction contained 2 bases not matched to a gene. CDR1 is LNHNV and CDR2 is YYDKDF in the germline V gene (reference sequence). CDR3 region: CATSRDPGGQETQYF. CDR3 bases: TGTGCCACCAGCAGAGATCCGGGGGGCCAAGAGACCCAGTACTTC.

CDR3 nucleotide sequence: TGTGCCAGCAACTACCTCCAGAACACTGAAGCTTTCTTT. This codes for CASNYLQNTEAFF. The chain carries TRBV6-6 and TRBJ1-1; unclear D gene. The ends were cut back, 7 bases at V and 1 base at J, with 10 bases in the middle. CDR3 length: 13 amino acids. Germline V CDR1 and CDR2: MNHNY, SVGAGI (reference sequence).

The chain links TRBV5-6 to TRBJ2-3, with 8 nucleotides matching TRBD1. Unmatched junction bases numbered 16, after V lost 2 bases and J lost 8 bases. The CDR3 spans 17 residues. CDR1 SGHDT and CDR2 YYEEEE come from the germline V gene. The CDR3 loop reads CASSFGWLGQGLGTQYF. DNA of the CDR3: TGTGCCAGCAGCTTCGGGTGGTTAGGACAGGGTTTAGGTACGCAGTATTTT. Variable domain in full (rest from reference TRBV5-6 and TRBJ2-3): DAGVTQSPTHLIKTRGQQVTLRCSPKSGHDTVSWYQQALGQGPQFIFQYYEEEERQRGNFPDRFSGHQFPNYSSELNVNALLLGDSALYLCASSFGWLGQGLGTQYFGPGTRLTVL.

V usage is TRBV6-6 and J usage is TRBJ2-2, with 7 positions matching TRBD2. The V gene's germline CDR1 is MNHNY and CDR2 SVGAGI (reference sequence). The trim removed 5 bases at V and 2 bases at J, leaving 5 bases unmatched. This CDR3 region has 15 residues. DNA of the CDR3: TGTGCCAGCAGTCCACGGGGGGTCAACACCGGGGAGCTGTTTTTT. Translated, it gives CASSPRGVNTGELFF.

The chain uses TRBV5-6 and TRBJ1-2; D possibly corresponds to TRBD1 (6 bases). This CDR3 comprises 13 residues. Per the germline V gene, CDR1 is SGHDT and CDR2 is YYEEEE. The V end was cut by 2 bases, the J end by 4 bases, with 9 bases between. CDR3 protein: CASSFRGPYGYTF. The CDR3 DNA follows: TGTGCCAGCAGCTTCAGGGGCCCCTATGGCTACACCTTC.

The chain employs TRBV2 and TRBJ1-1, with 8 bases matching TRBD1. Trimming removed 6 bases from V and 4 bases from J; junction bases left unmatched: 7. CDR1 is SNHLY, CDR2 FYNNEI, per germline. The CDR3 sequence is 14 residues long. Here the CDR3 DNA reads TGTGCCAGCAGAGGGGACAGGACGAGCACTGAAGCTTTCTTT. This translates into CASRGDRTSTEAFF.

The rearrangement uses TRBV6-1 and TRBJ2-7; 13 nucleotides agree with TRBD2. The V gene's germline CDR1 is MNHNS and CDR2 SASEGT. The CDR3 has 13 amino acids. Trimming removed 6 bases from V and 6 bases from J; junction bases left unmatched: 2. The CDR3 DNA reads as TGTGCCAGCAGACTAGCGGGAGGGAGCGAGCAGTACTTC. Encoded protein: CASRLAGGSEQYF.

J is TRBJ1-1 and V is TRBV6-5, with TRBD1 as a possible D gene (6 bases). Germline-derived CDR1 and CDR2 are MNHEY and SVGAGI. Trimming pared 2 bases from V and 5 bases from J, leaving 15 bases between. This CDR3 is 15 amino acids long. The DNA for the CDR3 is TGTGCCAGCAGTTACACCCAGGGGCGTCCAACTGAAGCTTTCTTT. Translating gives CASSYTQGRPTEAFF.